These T cell receptor beta chains were read from a single sample in a study of blood T cell repertoires in COVID-19. The repertoire was sequenced with immunoSEQ multiplex PCR; TCRdb's copy has only in-frame clones and lacks some. Found here are about 250,000 clones, just under 85% of them singletons; the top ten hold 8.9%. The material sequenced was peripheral blood. These receptor sequences come from an elderly man with acute or convalescent COVID-19. CDR3s include the opening cysteine and the closing phenylalanine or tryptophan. D genes are given only for firm matches. Size values are once, few and many counts, or a class for expanded clones, and some rows have none.

V gene	clone size	D gene	J gene	CDR3 protein	CDR3 DNA
TRBV24-1	.	.	TRBJ1-5	CATSGAGASGNQPQHF	TGTGCCACCAGTGGGGCAGGGGCGTCGGGCAATCAGCCCCAGCATTTT
TRBV28	.	.	TRBJ1-3	CASSTQGGNTIYF	TGTGCCAGCAGTACTCAGGGTGGAAACACCATATATTTT
TRBV27	.	.	TRBJ1-1	CASRSGVVGSEAFF	TGTGCCAGCAGGTCAGGGGTGGTAGGGTCTGAAGCTTTCTTT
TRBV5-5	.	TRBD2	TRBJ2-3	CASSLEGLARTDTQYF	TGTGCCAGCAGCTTGGAAGGACTAGCCCGCACAGATACGCAGTATTTT
TRBV6-5	.	.	TRBJ1-1	CASRGPRMNTEAFF	TGTGCCAGCAGGGGCCCCCGAATGAACACTGAAGCTTTCTTT
TRBV4-2	.	.	TRBJ2-7	CASSQAQGGYEQYF	TGTGCCAGCAGCCAAGCACAGGGTGGGTACGAGCAGTACTTC
TRBV6-2/TRBV6-3	.	.	TRBJ1-2	CASSYNRINYGYTF	TGTGCCAGCAGTTACAACAGGATCAACTATGGCTACACCTTC
TRBV9	.	.	TRBJ2-7	CASSVERVSGQLTNYSYEQYF	TGTGCCAGCAGCGTAGAGAGGGTTAGTGGACAGCTAACAAACTACTCCTACGAGCAGTACTTC
TRBV3-1/TRBV3-2	.	.	TRBJ2-3	CASSRLNTDTQYF	TGTGCCAGCAGCCGACTGAACACAGATACGCAGTATTTT
TRBV5-6	.	.	TRBJ1-1	CASSWGHKNTEAFF	TGTGCCAGCAGCTGGGGACATAAGAACACTGAAGCTTTCTTT
TRBV27	.	.	TRBJ2-7	CASSSLDRSYEQYF	TGTGCCAGCAGTTCCTTAGACAGATCCTACGAGCAGTACTTC
TRBV6-5	.	.	TRBJ2-5	CASGQKGAGETQYF	TGTGCCAGTGGACAGAAAGGGGCTGGGGAGACCCAGTACTTC
TRBV28	.	.	TRBJ2-6	CASRPYPSGANVLTF	TGTGCCAGCAGACCCTACCCATCTGGGGCCAACGTCCTGACTTTC
TRBV27	.	.	TRBJ1-3	CASRPSGTIGNTIYF	TGTGCCAGCAGACCCTCCGGTACTATAGGAAACACCATATATTTT
TRBV19	.	TRBD2	TRBJ2-7	CASSGGGGPYEQYF	TGTGCCAGTAGTGGGGGCGGGGGGCCGTACGAGCAGTACTTC
TRBV7-3	.	.	TRBJ1-6	CASSSGQGNSPLHF	TGTGCCAGCAGCTCAGGGCAGGGGAATTCACCCCTCCACTTT
TRBV24-1	.	.	TRBJ1-5	CATSDFGQPQHF	TGTGCCACCAGTGATTTCGGTCAGCCCCAGCATTTT
TRBV5-1	.	TRBD1	TRBJ2-1	CASSSGTGGNYNEQFF	TGCGCCAGCAGCTCCGGGACAGGGGGAAATTACAATGAGCAGTTCTTC
TRBV24-1	.	TRBD1	TRBJ1-5	CATSDSGTGHQPQHF	TGTGCCACCAGTGACTCCGGGACAGGGCATCAGCCCCAGCATTTT
TRBV2	once	.	TRBJ2-1	CASRWRGTYNEQFF	TGTGCCAGCAGATGGCGGGGAACCTACAATGAGCAGTTCTTC
TRBV24-1	few	.	TRBJ2-2	CATSDFQKLFF	TGTGCCACCAGTGATTTTCAGAAGCTGTTTTTT
TRBV2	.	TRBD1	TRBJ2-7	CASSLDRVTYEQYF	TGTGCCAGCAGCCTCGACAGGGTCACCTACGAGCAGTACTTC
TRBV27	once	TRBD1	TRBJ1-2	CASGYGTDFYGYTF	TGTGCCAGCGGGTACGGGACAGACTTCTATGGCTACACCTTC
TRBV6-5	.	TRBD1	TRBJ1-2	CAISDRADYGYTF	TGTGCCATATCGGACAGGGCGGACTATGGCTACACCTTC
TRBV7-9	few	TRBD1	TRBJ1-3	CASSSEGADLTRGNTIYF	TGTGCCAGCAGCTCAGAGGGGGCAGATTTGACGAGAGGAAACACCATATATTTT
TRBV5-1	.	TRBD1	TRBJ2-1	CASSLSPDRESSYNEQFF	TGCGCCAGCAGCTTGTCCCCCGACAGGGAGAGCTCCTACAATGAGCAGTTCTTC
TRBV7-8	.	TRBD1	TRBJ1-2	CASSPPVGGGHYGYTF	TGTGCCAGCAGCCCCCCTGTTGGAGGGGGCCACTATGGCTACACCTTC
TRBV2	.	.	TRBJ1-1	CASSQEGFGGGTEAFF	TGTGCCAGCAGCCAAGAAGGCTTTGGGGGGGGGACTGAAGCTTTCTTT
TRBV27	once	.	TRBJ2-5	CASSPGMQETQYF	TGTGCCAGCAGTCCAGGGATGCAAGAGACCCAGTACTTC
TRBV3-1/TRBV3-2	.	.	TRBJ2-7	CASSSGGKGGTYEQYF	TGTGCCAGCTCCTCCGGGGGGAAGGGGGGGACCTACGAGCAGTACTTC